The clone carrying this TCR beta chain was counted ten times or more. Its target is unknown. The sample originates from a study of neurological immune-mediated disorders. Study-level findings and limits: The most TCR clonal expansion was seen in HTLV-1-associated myelopathy, and the least was seen in multiple sclerosis, which fell below healthy controls.

Every sequencing run generated over 180 million TCR-beta sequences from 15-18 subjects. In TCRdb, the 5' RACE reads were re-called with MiXCR into one record per CDR3 protein. The table records 40,000 to 50,000 distinct CDR3 sequences, 10% of them present only once. Unsorted libraries were generated from 2 million PBMCs. These cells had been stored in RNAlater at -80 C. The length of the CDR3 is 14 residues. V gave up 4 bases and J gave up 8 bases, with 15 bases separating them. CDR1 SGHRS and CDR2 YFSETQ come from the germline V gene. The sequence was obtained from a middle-aged woman with HTLV-1-associated myelopathy (HAM/TSP). This chain connects TRBV5-1 to TRBJ1-4, with a tentative D call TRBD1 (5 bases). The sample comprised PBMCs. Here the CDR3 DNA reads TGCGCCAGCAGCCGCTCGGGGGTGGAGGAAAAACTGTTTTTT. Translation gives CASSRSGVEEKLFF.